The T cell receptor beta chain described here comes from a study of CD8 T cells in Susac syndrome. RNA in amounts of about 0.45 to 1 ug was reverse transcribed with random hexamers. TCRdb called the immunoSEQ multiplex PCR reads again in MiXCR, with one record for every CDR3 protein. Here the sample spans some 190,000 distinct CDR3 sequences, about 95% being singletons. Looked up from germline, CDR1 is DFQATT and CDR2 is SNEGSKA (reference sequence). The V end lost 4 bases, the J end lost 4 bases, and 14 bases lay between the germline ends. The CDR3 is 14 amino acids. The study sequenced TCR beta in blood CD8+ and CD4+ T cells.

Sequencing was done on a sample of CD4+ T cells from PBMCs. This clonotype was obtained from a human donor in good health. V gene TRBV20-1 combines with J gene TRBJ1-5; D may be TRBD1 (6 bases). CDR3 region: CSAKDSLGNQPQHF. The DNA for the CDR3 is TGCAGTGCTAAGGACAGTCTGGGAAATCAGCCCCAGCATTTT.